Detailed here is one T cell receptor (beta chain). This clone was seen only once. It lacks a known antigen. No base quality information exists; no much larger clone differs at one position. CDR1 and CDR2, looked up from the germline V gene, are SGHVS and FQNEAQ. From the cysteine through the phenylalanine, the CDR3 covers 14 amino acids. The sequence is cut down to CDR3 DNA, 42 bases in frame from base 1. Germline trimming amounts to 5 bases on V and 4 bases on J, with 2 as the count of junction bases outside the gene matches. The source of the sample is a study of blood T cell repertoires in COVID-19 (dated by TCRdb to the early 2020s). The study in broad terms: The collaborator samples originated in the United States, Italy and Spain and spanned the acute and convalescent phases of COVID-19. The prospective study material was composed of cDNA or gDNA derived from T cells, B-cell-depleted T cells, or PBMCs. The dataset comprised deeply sampled blood TCRbeta repertoires from subjects exposed to, actively infected with, or recovered from COVID-19. The repertoires were released in a freely available public database meant as a resource for research on the immune response to SARS-CoV-2. Samples came from the ongoing ImmuneRACE study (first 160 participants) plus 1,254 subjects from 6 global collaborators. A de-identified subject ID, COVID-19 status, age in years and sex were almost always included in the sample metadata. HLA class I and class II types, where available, came from metadata supplied by the sample provider rather than from assay-based typing. The investigation overall reported the following: Clinical and demographic metadata were provided uncurated, with the amount varying by source and participant.

TCRbeta CDR3 regions were amplified from genomic DNA by means of the immunoSEQ Assay, a bias-controlled multiplex PCR. Per the source publication's procedure: The number of nucleated cells in each sample was estimated by amplification of reference gene primers within the assay. Sequence reads were collapsed and filtered to measure the absolute abundance of every unique TCRbeta CDR3 rearrangement. For each sample, productive Simpson clonality was calculated as the square root of Simpson's diversity index over productive rearrangements. TCRdb obtained this table from immuneACCESS and retained in-frame rearrangements with V and J assigned. These tables miss some clones; where compared with another copy, unresolved V genes account for less than half of the shortfall, and the remainder is unexplained. D and trimming come from the DNA, and the V and J calls and clone size come from that table. This sample lists about 100,000 clones; roughly 84% were detected once. The ten largest make up about 13% of the sample.

Whole blood was collected in K2EDTA tubes by collaborating institutions according to the institutions' own protocols. For TCRbeta analysis, collaborator samples were shipped as frozen whole blood, as isolated PBMCs, or as DNA extracted from either sample type. Recombination connected TRBV7-8 to TRBJ2-5; TRBD2 lines up with 12 middle nucleotides. Sequenced sample: peripheral blood. This clonotype was obtained from a human donor in a cohort sampled during active COVID-19. The CDR3 reads CASSPSGRGETQYF. The DNA is as follows: TGTGCCAGCAGCCCTAGCGGGAGGGGAGAGACCCAGTACTTC.